One and the same sample provided the 18 T cell receptor beta chains below, sequenced in a study of blood T cell repertoires in COVID-19. The table came from immunoSEQ multiplex PCR; TCRdb's copy has only in-frame clones and leaves some out. The profile shows a few hundred thousand clones, about 90% of them singletons. Sequencing was done on a sample of PBMCs or T cells enriched from blood (not recorded which). These receptors came from a woman aged 50 to 65 who had been exposed to COVID-19.

This chain connects TRBV4-1 to TRBJ1-2, with no clear D. The ends were cut back, 0 bases at V and 4 bases at J, with 21 bases in the middle. The CDR3 has 18 residues. The germline gives CDR1 MGHRA, CDR2 YSYEKL. In DNA form, the CDR3 reads TGCGCCAGCAGCCAAGATGCCGCCGTGGGCGGAGGAACCTATGGCTACACCTTC. Translated: CASSQDAAVGGGTYGYTF.

The V call is TRBV12-3 or TRBV12-4, the J call TRBJ2-2; a weak D match, TRBD2 (5 bases). The CDR3 spans 13 residues. The V end was cut by 6 bases, the J end by 3 bases, with 8 bases between. The CDR3 loop reads CASSLGDTGELFF. DNA for the CDR3: TGTGCCAGCAGCCTGGGAGACACCGGGGAGCTGTTTTTT.

The rearrangement links TRBV11-2 to TRBJ2-3; 11 bases align to TRBD2. Germline CDR1 is SGHAT and CDR2 is FQNNGV. This CDR3 is built from 18 residues. Trimming at V came to 0 bases and at J to 4 bases, leaving 9 bases not matched to a gene. CDR3 loop: CASSLESRVAGGSDTQYF. The DNA for the CDR3 is TGTGCCAGCAGCTTAGAGTCGAGAGTAGCGGGGGGGTCAGATACGCAGTATTTT.

This rearrangement joins TRBV2 to TRBJ1-1; 9 bases agree with TRBD1. Looked up from germline, CDR1 is SNHLY and CDR2 is FYNNEI. The junction had 3 bases not matched to a gene; V was cut back by 7 bases and J by 0 bases. The CDR3 runs to 14 residues. The CDR3 is CASTRDRVNTEAFF. In DNA, the CDR3 is TGTGCCAGCACTCGGGACAGGGTGAACACTGAAGCTTTCTTT.

This chain uses TRBV2 with TRBJ1-5, with a possible D match to TRBD1 (5 bases). The CDR3 length is 16 residues. CDR1 is SNHLY, CDR2 FYNNEI, per germline. V was trimmed by 4 bases and J by 0 bases, leaving 13 bases between them. The CDR3 DNA follows: TGTGCCAGCAGTGTGGGGCGGATAATTAGCAATCAGCCCCAGCATTTT. This encodes CASSVGRIISNQPQHF.

The chain has TRBV6-2 or TRBV6-3 and TRBJ1-3; the D is unclear. The CDR3 sequence is 15 residues long. CDR1 is MNHEY and CDR2 is SVGEGT in the germline V gene. Trimming shortened V by 4 bases and J by 0 bases, and 10 bases separated the two germline ends. The CDR3 nucleotides are TGTGCCAGCAGTTTTGGCAGAATCTCTGGAAACACCATATATTTT. This codes for CASSFGRISGNTIYF.

The chain recombines TRBV28 with TRBJ2-2; the match to TRBD1 covers 11 bases. The junction had 5 bases not matched to a gene; V was cut back by 9 bases and J by 5 bases. The CDR3 has 14 residues. CDR1 is MDHEN, CDR2 SYDVKM, per germline. CDR3 DNA sequence: TGTGCCAGTTGGGACAGGGGGGGTACCGGGGAGCTGTTTTTT. This sequence encodes CASWDRGGTGELFF.

The CDR3 sequence: CASSFQTGDNQPQHF. The DNA of the CDR3 is TGTGCCAGCAGCTTCCAGACAGGGGACAATCAGCCCCAGCATTTT. The rearrangement joins TRBV7-2 to TRBJ1-5; 8 bases map to TRBD1. The CDR3 spans 15 residues. With V trimmed by 3 bases and J by 3 bases, 4 bases remained unmatched. Germline V gives CDR1 SGHTA, CDR2 FQGNSA.

The rearrangement links TRBV3-1 (or the pseudogene TRBV3-2) to TRBJ1-6; 9 nucleotides agree with TRBD1. The CDR3 length is 16 residues. Germline assignment: CDR1 LGHDT and CDR2 YNNKEL (reference sequence). V shed 5 bases, J shed 6 bases, and the junction held 8 bases outside the gene matches. This CDR3 reads CASSSHTGGGNSPLHF. DNA of the CDR3: TGTGCCAGCAGCTCCCACACAGGGGGCGGTAATTCACCCCTCCACTTT.

The genes are TRBV11-2 and TRBJ2-7, with TRBD2 identical over 8 bases. Germline V gene data show CDR1 as SGHAT and CDR2 as FQNNGV. V lost 6 bases, J lost 4 bases, and 11 bases stayed unmatched. This CDR3 is built from 15 residues. The CDR3 reads CASSPRGGRKYEQYF. The CDR3 coding sequence is TGTGCCAGCAGTCCCCGCGGGGGGCGCAAATACGAGCAGTACTTC.

This sequence joins TRBV28 and TRBJ2-7; 8 bases are shared with TRBD1. The germline V gene encodes CDR1 MDHEN and CDR2 SYDVKM. The junction had 2 bases not matched to a gene; V was cut back by 2 bases and J by 8 bases. This CDR3 comprises 12 residues. The CDR3 spells CASSLQGAKQYF. CDR3 bases: TGTGCCAGCAGTTTACAGGGGGCGAAGCAGTACTTC.

The chain couples TRBV5-4 to TRBJ2-3, with 9 bases identical to TRBD2. Germline CDR1 is SGHNT and CDR2 is YYREEE (reference sequence). Germline trimming cut 4 bases from V and 1 base from J; bases unmatched to any gene: 4. The CDR3 extends over 15 amino acids. In DNA, the CDR3 is TGTGCCAGCAGCGCGGGGGGGTTCGGCACAGATACGCAGTATTTT. Its protein is CASSAGGFGTDTQYF. The complete variable domain, with remaining parts taken from reference TRBV5-4 and TRBJ2-3, reads ETGVTQSPTHLIKTRGQQVTLRCSSQSGHNTVSWYQQALGQGPQFIFQYYREEENGRGNFPPRFSGLQFPNYSSELNVNALELDDSALYLCASSAGGFGTDTQYFGPGTRLTVL.

The J gene is TRBJ2-5, the V gene TRBV7-8, with TRBD1 identical over 7 bases. The CDR3 has 14 residues. From germline, CDR1 is SGHVS and CDR2 FQNEAQ. V shed 5 bases, J shed 4 bases, and the junction held 7 bases outside the gene matches. CDR3 coding DNA: TGTGCCAGCAGCGTGACAGGGCGAGGAGAGACCCAGTACTTC. It specifies CASSVTGRGETQYF.

V and J are TRBV2 and TRBJ2-3; D remains unclear. Germline CDR1 reads SNHLY; CDR2 reads FYNNEI. The CDR3 is 12 residues long. Trimming pared 6 bases from V and 0 bases from J, leaving 4 bases between. CDR3 protein: CASRASTDTQYF. CDR3 nucleotides: TGTGCCAGCAGGGCTAGCACAGATACGCAGTATTTT.

The V gene is TRBV5-4, the J gene TRBJ2-1, with 10 positions matching TRBD1. The length of the CDR3 is 16 residues. Per germline, CDR1 SGHNT and CDR2 YYREEE (reference sequence). With V trimmed by 0 bases and J by 10 bases, 10 bases remained unmatched. CDR3 sequence reads: CASSLGGTGVRWEQFF. CDR3 bases: TGTGCCAGCAGCTTGGGGGGGACAGGGGTTCGTTGGGAGCAGTTCTTC.

CDR3 nucleotide sequence: TGTGCCAGCAGTTTCCAGATTCGGGGGGCCCAGTACTTC. It codes for CASSFQIRGAQYF. The chain recombines TRBV27 with TRBJ2-5; TRBD2 matches 7 bases. The CDR3 is made up of 13 amino acids. After removal of 3 bases from V and 9 bases from J, the junction contained 7 bases not matched to a gene. Per germline, CDR1 MNHEY and CDR2 SMNVEV (reference sequence).

The chain has TRBV30 and TRBJ2-3, with D possibly being TRBD2 (7 bases). Germline CDR1 GTSNPN, CDR2 SVGIG (reference sequence). This CDR3 contains 18 residues. V was cut by 0 bases and J by 0 bases, with 19 bases left in between. This chain's CDR3 is CAWSVPRGAIYSTDTQYF. The CDR3 DNA follows: TGTGCCTGGAGTGTACCACGGGGGGCCATCTATAGCACAGATACGCAGTATTTT.

The genes are TRBV11-2 and TRBJ1-1; no clear D gene. From germline, CDR1 is SGHAT and CDR2 FQNNGV. Trimming left V 0 bases short and J 5 bases short, with 10 bases between. The CDR3 consists of 14 residues. The CDR3 coding sequence is TGTGCCAGCAGCTTAGAAAGGATCGGGACTGAAGCTTTCTTT. Translated, it gives CASSLERIGTEAFF.